The 15 T cell receptor beta chains reported below all come from one sample, sequenced in a study of blood T cell repertoires in COVID-19. The data were produced by immunoSEQ multiplex PCR, yet TCRdb's version contains in-frame clones alone and is incomplete. The table has under 80,000 clones, 86% seen once. The source material was peripheral blood. The origin of the receptors is an older man with active COVID-19.

For the CDR3, the DNA is TGTGCCAGCAGCCCCGGGGGGAGGCGAGGCTACGAGCAGTACTTC. Translated: CASSPGGRRGYEQYF. This chain joins TRBV11-2 and TRBJ2-7; 7 nucleotides line up with TRBD2. The CDR3 is 15 amino acids. Germline CDR1 reads SGHAT; CDR2 reads FQNNGV. V shed 5 bases and J 3 bases; nucleotides not matched to a gene: 10.

The chain couples TRBV19 to TRBJ1-1; D not certain. Germline V gene sequence: CDR1 LNHDA, CDR2 SQIVND (reference sequence). V shed 5 bases and J shed 4 bases, with 14 bases lying between them. The CDR3 has 14 residues. The CDR3 DNA follows: TGTGCCAGTAGTTGGGGAGGGCGATCCACTGAAGCTTTCTTT. This sequence encodes CASSWGGRSTEAFF.

The chain links TRBV19 to TRBJ2-1; 7 bases are a match to TRBD2. Per the germline V gene, CDR1 is LNHDA and CDR2 is SQIVND (reference sequence). The J segment lost 0 bases and the V segment lost 6 bases, leaving 8 bases of the junction unmatched. CDR3 length: 16 residues. The CDR3 is CASRNSGPSSYNEQFF. CDR3 nucleotide sequence: TGTGCCAGTAGGAATAGCGGGCCGAGCTCCTACAATGAGCAGTTCTTC. Using reference TRBV19 and TRBJ2-1 for the parts outside the CDR3, the full variable domain is DGGITQSPKYLFRKEGQNVTLSCEQNLNHDAMYWYRQDPGQGLRLIYYSQIVNDFQKGDIAEGYSVSREKKESFPLTVTSAQKNPTAFYLCASRNSGPSSYNEQFFGPGTRLTVL.

To note about this clone: At one end, the junction sequence differs from germline, possibly due to a read error. The chain links TRBV11-3 to TRBJ2-3, with 8 bases identical to TRBD2. Germline loops: CDR1 SGHNT, CDR2 YENEEA. CDR3 length: 14 amino acids. DNA for the CDR3: TGTGCCAGCCGCTTAGGACAGCGGGAGGATACGCAGTATTTT. Protein sequence: CASRLGQREDTQYF.

In the case of this clone: This CDR3 is also generated by other DNA sequences in the sample. The chain is built from TRBV7-2 and TRBJ2-2; a weak D match, TRBD1 (5 bases). The CDR3 covers 14 residues. Trimming shortened V by 5 bases and J by 6 bases, and 13 bases separated the two germline ends. Germline V gene lookup returns CDR1 SGHTA and CDR2 FQGNSA. The CDR3 sequence is CASSPTGPPGELFF. In DNA form, the CDR3 reads TGTGCCAGCAGCCCCACAGGACCCCCCGGGGAGCTGTTTTTT.

The chain is built from TRBV6-5 and TRBJ2-3, with D unclear. With 6 bases removed from V and 6 bases from J, the gap between germline ends came to 16 bases. The CDR3 totals 14 residues. In germline, CDR1 is MNHEY, CDR2 SVGAGI. CDR3 DNA sequence: TGTGCCAGCAGGCTCACCGGCGGTGGGGATACGCAGTATTTT. Its protein is CASRLTGGGDTQYF.

This chain links TRBV29-1 with TRBJ2-1; TRBD2 agrees at 9 bases. The CDR3 loop spans 13 amino acids. V shed 7 bases and J 5 bases; nucleotides not matched to a gene: 6. Germline values: CDR1 SQVTM, CDR2 ANQGSEA. The DNA for the CDR3 is TGCAGCGCCCAGGGACTAGCTAACAATGAGCAGTTCTTC. Protein sequence: CSAQGLANNEQFF.

V usage is TRBV18 and J usage is TRBJ2-1; TRBD2 matches at 7 bases. The germline gives CDR1 KGHSH, CDR2 LQKENI. Germline trimming cut 3 bases from V and 7 bases from J; bases unmatched to any gene: 12. The CDR3 totals 16 residues. This chain's CDR3 is CASSPIGGGPGNEQFF. CDR3 nucleotide sequence: TGTGCCAGCTCACCTATCGGGGGAGGGCCGGGAAATGAGCAGTTCTTC.

The CDR3 DNA reads as TGTGCCAGCGGGCTTAGGAATTCACCCCTCCACTTT. It specifies CASGLRNSPLHF. The rearrangement joins TRBV6-5 to TRBJ1-6, with D uncertain. The V end lost 8 bases, the J end lost 7 bases, and 9 bases lay between the germline ends. CDR1 and CDR2 (germline): MNHEY, SVGAGI. The CDR3 loop spans 12 amino acids.

The rearrangement joins TRBV4-1 to TRBJ2-7; no reliable D call. CDR3 length equals 14 residues. Trimming left V 2 bases short and J 3 bases short, with 11 bases between. CDR1 and CDR2 (germline): MGHRA, YSYEKL. The CDR3 bases are TGCGCCAGCAGCCAACCGCACACCCGCTACGAGCAGTACTTC. It translates to CASSQPHTRYEQYF.

The chain has TRBV27 and TRBJ2-3; D unclear. Between the trimmed V and J ends, which lost 3 bases and 4 bases, there was a span of 5 bases. Per the germline V gene, CDR1 is MNHEY and CDR2 is SMNVEV (reference sequence). This CDR3 is built from 12 residues. CDR3 DNA sequence: TGTGCCAGCAGTTTTACTTCAGATACGCAGTATTTT. Amino acid sequence: CASSFTSDTQYF.

This clone was counted once. V is TRBV24-1 and J is TRBJ2-7, with 11 nucleotides matching TRBD1. The CDR3 covers 17 residues. Germline V gene sequence: CDR1 KGHDR, CDR2 SFDVKD. V was clipped by 4 bases and J by 2 bases; unmatched bases: 9. This CDR3 reads CATSDPSRTGGPYEQYF. For the CDR3, the DNA is TGTGCCACCAGTGACCCCTCCCGGACAGGGGGCCCCTACGAGCAGTACTTC.

The rearrangement uses TRBV7-2 and TRBJ2-7; D may be TRBD2 (6 bases). V was cut by 5 bases and J by 2 bases, with 16 bases left in between. The CDR3 consists of 15 residues. Germline V gene data show CDR1 as SGHTA and CDR2 as FQGNSA. CDR3 in DNA: TGTGCCAGCAGCGTCCGGGGGTCCGGGCCCTACGAGCAGTACTTC. It translates to CASSVRGSGPYEQYF.

CDR3 residues: CASSLRGAGSYNEQFF. The CDR3 nucleotides read TGTGCCAGCAGCTTAAGAGGAGCGGGGTCCTACAATGAGCAGTTCTTC. V and J are TRBV11-2 and TRBJ2-1; 7 nucleotides align to TRBD2. CDR1 is SGHAT and CDR2 is FQNNGV in the germline V gene. V shed 2 bases and J 1 base; nucleotides not matched to a gene: 5. The CDR3 extends over 16 amino acids.

V and J are TRBV5-6 and TRBJ2-7, with D perhaps matching TRBD1 (5 bases). The CDR3 totals 12 residues. The V end was cut by 0 bases, the J end by 7 bases, with 8 bases between. CDR1 SGHDT and CDR2 YYEEEE come from the germline V gene. The CDR3 reads CASSLARAEQYF. Here the CDR3 DNA reads TGTGCCAGCAGCTTGGCCAGGGCGGAGCAGTACTTC.